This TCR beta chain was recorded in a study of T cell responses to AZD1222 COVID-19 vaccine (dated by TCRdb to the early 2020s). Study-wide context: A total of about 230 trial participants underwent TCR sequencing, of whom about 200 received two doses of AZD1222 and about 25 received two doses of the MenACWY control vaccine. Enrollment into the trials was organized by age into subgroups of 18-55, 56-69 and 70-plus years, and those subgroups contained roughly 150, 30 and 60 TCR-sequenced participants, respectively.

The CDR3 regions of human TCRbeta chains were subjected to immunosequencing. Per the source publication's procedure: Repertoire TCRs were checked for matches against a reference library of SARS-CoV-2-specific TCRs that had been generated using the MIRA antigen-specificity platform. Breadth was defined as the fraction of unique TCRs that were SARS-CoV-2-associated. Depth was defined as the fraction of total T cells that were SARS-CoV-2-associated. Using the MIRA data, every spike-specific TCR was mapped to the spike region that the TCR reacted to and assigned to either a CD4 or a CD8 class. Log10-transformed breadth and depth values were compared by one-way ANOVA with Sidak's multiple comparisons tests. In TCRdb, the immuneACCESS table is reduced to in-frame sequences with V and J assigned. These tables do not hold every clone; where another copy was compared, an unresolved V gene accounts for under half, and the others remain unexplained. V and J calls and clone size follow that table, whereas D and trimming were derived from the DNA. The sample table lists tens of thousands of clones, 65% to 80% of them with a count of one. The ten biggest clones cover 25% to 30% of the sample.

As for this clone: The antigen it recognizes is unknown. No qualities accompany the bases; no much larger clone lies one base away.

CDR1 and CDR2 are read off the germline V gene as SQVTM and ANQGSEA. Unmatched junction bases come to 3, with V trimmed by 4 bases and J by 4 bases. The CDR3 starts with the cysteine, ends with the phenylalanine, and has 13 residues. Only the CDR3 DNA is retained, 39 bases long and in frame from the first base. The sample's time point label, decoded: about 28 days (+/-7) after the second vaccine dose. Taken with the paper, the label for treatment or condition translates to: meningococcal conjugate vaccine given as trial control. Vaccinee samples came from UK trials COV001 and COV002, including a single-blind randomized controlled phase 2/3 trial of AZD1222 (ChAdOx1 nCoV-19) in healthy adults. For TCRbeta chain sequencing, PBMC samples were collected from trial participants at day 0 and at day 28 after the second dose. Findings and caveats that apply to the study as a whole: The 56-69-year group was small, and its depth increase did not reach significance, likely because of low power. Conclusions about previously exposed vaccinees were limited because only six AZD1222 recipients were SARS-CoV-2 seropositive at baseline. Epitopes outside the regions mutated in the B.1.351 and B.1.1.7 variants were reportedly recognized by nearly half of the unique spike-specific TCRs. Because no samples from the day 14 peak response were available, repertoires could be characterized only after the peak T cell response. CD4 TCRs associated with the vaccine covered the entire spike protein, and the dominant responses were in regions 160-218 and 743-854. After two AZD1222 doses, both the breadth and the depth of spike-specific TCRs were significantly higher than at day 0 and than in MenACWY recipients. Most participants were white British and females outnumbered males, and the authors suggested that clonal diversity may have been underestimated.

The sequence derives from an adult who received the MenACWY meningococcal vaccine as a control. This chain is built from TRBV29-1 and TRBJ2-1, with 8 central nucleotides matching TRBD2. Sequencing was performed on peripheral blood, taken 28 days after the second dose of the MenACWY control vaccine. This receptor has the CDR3 CSVAASGYNEQFF. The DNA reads TGCAGCGTTGCCGCTAGCGGGTACAATGAGCAGTTCTTC.